The sequence of this T cell receptor beta chain was determined in a study of cytomegalovirus exposure and HLA in healthy donors. 13 Jbeta primers and 60 Vbeta primers were used for the PCR. TCRdb keeps only in-frame clones here, not all; method: immunoSEQ multiplex PCR. The sample lists 95,000 to 150,000 clones; around three quarters were seen once. Germline V gene lookup returns CDR1 SGHAT and CDR2 FQNNGV. CDR3 size: 15 residues. V was cut by 2 bases and J by 0 bases, with 11 bases left in between. The source is a woman aged 40 to 50 in good health and CMV-seropositive. The chain carries TRBV11-2 and TRBJ2-7; TRBD1 might be the D (6 bases). Sequencing was carried out using PBMCs. The CDR3, as DNA: TGTGCCAGCAGCTTAAGACAGGATAGCTCCTACGAGCAGTACTTC. Translation gives CASSLRQDSSYEQYF.